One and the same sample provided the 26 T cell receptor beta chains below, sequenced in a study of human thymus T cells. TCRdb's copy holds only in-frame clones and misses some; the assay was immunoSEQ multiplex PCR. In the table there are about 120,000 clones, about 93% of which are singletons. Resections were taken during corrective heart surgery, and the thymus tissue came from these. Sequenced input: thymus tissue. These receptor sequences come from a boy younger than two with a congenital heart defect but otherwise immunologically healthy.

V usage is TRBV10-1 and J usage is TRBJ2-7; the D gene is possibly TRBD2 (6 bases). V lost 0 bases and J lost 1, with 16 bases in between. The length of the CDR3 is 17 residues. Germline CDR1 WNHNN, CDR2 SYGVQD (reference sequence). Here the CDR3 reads CASSESRPAGRSYEQYF. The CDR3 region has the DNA TGCGCCAGCAGTGAGTCGAGGCCCGCGGGACGATCCTACGAGCAGTACTTC.

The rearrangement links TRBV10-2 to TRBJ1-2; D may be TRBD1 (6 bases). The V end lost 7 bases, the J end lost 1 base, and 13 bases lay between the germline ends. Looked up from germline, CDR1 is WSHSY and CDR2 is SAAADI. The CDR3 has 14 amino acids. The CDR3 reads CASKFDRSNYGYTF. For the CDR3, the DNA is TGCGCCAGCAAGTTCGACAGGAGTAACTATGGCTACACCTTC.

CDR3 coding DNA: TGTGCCAGTAGTATAGGTACAGGTAACTATGGCTACACCTTC. This translates into CASSIGTGNYGYTF. The rearrangement joins TRBV19 to TRBJ1-2; D is perhaps TRBD1 (5 bases). CDR3 length equals 14 residues. Looked up from germline, CDR1 is LNHDA and CDR2 is SQIVND (reference sequence). The V gene lost 1 base and the J gene lost 1 base, with 7 bases spanning the gap. The entire variable domain, with the rest obtained from reference TRBV19 and TRBJ1-2, is as follows: DGGITQSPKYLFRKEGQNVTLSCEQNLNHDAMYWYRQDPGQGLRLIYYSQIVNDFQKGDIAEGYSVSREKKESFPLTVTSAQKNPTAFYLCASSIGTGNYGYTFGSGTRLTVV.

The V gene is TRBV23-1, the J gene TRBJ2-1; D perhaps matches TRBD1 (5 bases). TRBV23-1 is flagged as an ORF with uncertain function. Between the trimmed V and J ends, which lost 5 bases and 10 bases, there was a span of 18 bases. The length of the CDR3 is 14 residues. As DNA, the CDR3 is TGCGCCAGCAGTTTGCACAGGTTGGCGTGGGAGCAGTTCTTC. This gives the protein CASSLHRLAWEQFF.

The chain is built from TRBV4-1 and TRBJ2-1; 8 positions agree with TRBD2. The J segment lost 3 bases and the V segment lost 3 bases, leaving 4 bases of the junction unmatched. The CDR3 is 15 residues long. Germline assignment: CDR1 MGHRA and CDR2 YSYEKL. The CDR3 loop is CASSHPRGDYNEQFF. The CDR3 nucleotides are TGCGCCAGCAGCCACCCGCGGGGGGACTACAATGAGCAGTTCTTC.

CDR3 residues: CASSQDGTDQETQYF. CDR3 DNA: TGCGCCAGCAGCCAAGATGGGACGGATCAAGAGACCCAGTACTTC. The chain couples TRBV4-3 to TRBJ2-5; tentatively, D is TRBD1 or TRBD2 (5 bases each). The CDR3 totals 15 residues. Germline V lookup: CDR1 LGHNA, CDR2 YSLEER. The V end was cut by 0 bases, the J end by 2 bases, with 10 bases between.

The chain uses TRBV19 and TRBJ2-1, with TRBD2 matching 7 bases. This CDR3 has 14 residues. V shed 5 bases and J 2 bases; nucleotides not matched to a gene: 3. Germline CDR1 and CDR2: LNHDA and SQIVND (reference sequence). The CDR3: CASSRLAAYNEQFF. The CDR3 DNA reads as TGTGCCAGTAGTCGGCTAGCGGCCTACAATGAGCAGTTCTTC.

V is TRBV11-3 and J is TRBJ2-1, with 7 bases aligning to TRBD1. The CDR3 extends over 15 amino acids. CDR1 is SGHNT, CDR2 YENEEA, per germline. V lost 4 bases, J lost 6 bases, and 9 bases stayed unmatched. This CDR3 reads CASSSPGAGGNEQFF. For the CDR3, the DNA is TGTGCCAGCAGCTCCCCTGGGGCAGGGGGCAATGAGCAGTTCTTC.

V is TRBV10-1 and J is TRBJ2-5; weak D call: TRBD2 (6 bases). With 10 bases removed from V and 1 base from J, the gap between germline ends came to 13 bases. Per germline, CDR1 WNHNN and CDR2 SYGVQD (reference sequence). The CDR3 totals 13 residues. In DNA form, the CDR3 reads TGCGCCACCCCCTGGGACTTCCAAGAGACCCAGTACTTC. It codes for CATPWDFQETQYF.

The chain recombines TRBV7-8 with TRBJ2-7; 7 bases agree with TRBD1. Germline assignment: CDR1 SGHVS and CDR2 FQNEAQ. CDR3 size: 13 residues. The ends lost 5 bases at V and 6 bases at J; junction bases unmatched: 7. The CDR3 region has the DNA TGTGCCAGCAGCCCGGGACAGCTCAGCGAGCAGTACTTC. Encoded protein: CASSPGQLSEQYF.

The CDR3, as DNA: TGTGCCAGCAGTTTAGCGGGGGGCGATCAGCCCCAGCATTTT. Encoded protein: CASSLAGGDQPQHF. This chain joins TRBV28 and TRBJ1-5; a possible D gene is TRBD1 (6 bases). Germline CDR1 MDHEN, CDR2 SYDVKM. V lost 2 bases and J 5 bases, leaving 10 bases between the germline ends. This CDR3 is built from 14 residues. Variable domain in full (rest from reference TRBV28 and TRBJ1-5): DVKVTQSSRYLVKRTGEKVFLECVQDMDHENMFWYRQDPGLGLRLIYFSYDVKMKEKGDIPEGYSVSREKKERFSLILESASTNQTSMYLCASSLAGGDQPQHFGDGTRLSIL.

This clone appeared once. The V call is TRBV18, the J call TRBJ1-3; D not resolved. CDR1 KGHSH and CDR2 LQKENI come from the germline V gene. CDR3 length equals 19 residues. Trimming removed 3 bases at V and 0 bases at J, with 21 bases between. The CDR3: CASSPDGSRRVFSGNTIYF. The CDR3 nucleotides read TGTGCCAGCTCACCGGATGGATCTCGGAGGGTTTTCTCTGGAAACACCATATATTTT.

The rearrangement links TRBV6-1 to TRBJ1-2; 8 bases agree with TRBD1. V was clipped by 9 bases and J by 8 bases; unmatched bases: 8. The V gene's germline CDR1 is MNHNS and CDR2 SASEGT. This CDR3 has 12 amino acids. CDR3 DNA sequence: TGTGCCAGGAGACAGGGGATAGGGGGCTACACCTTC. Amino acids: CARRQGIGGYTF.

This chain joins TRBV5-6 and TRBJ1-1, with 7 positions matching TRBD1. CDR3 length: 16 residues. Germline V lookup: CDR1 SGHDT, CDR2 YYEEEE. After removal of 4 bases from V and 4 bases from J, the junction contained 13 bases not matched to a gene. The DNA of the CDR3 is TGTGCCAGCAGCCTGCAACAGGGGCCGCGGGGCACTGAAGCTTTCTTT. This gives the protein CASSLQQGPRGTEAFF.

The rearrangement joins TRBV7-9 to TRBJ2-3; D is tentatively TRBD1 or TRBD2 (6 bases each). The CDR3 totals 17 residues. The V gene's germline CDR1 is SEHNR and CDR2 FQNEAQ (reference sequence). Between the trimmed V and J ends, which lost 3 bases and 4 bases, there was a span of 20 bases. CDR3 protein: CASSLWGAWGPPDTQYF. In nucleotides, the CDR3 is TGTGCCAGCAGCTTGTGGGGGGCATGGGGCCCACCAGATACGCAGTATTTT.

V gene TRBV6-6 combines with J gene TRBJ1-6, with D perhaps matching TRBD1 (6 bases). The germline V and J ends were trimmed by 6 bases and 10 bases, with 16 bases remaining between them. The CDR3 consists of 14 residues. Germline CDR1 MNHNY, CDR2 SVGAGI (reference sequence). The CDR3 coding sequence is TGTGCCAGCAGCGAACAGGGCCTTGGGTCACCCCTCCACTTT. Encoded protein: CASSEQGLGSPLHF.

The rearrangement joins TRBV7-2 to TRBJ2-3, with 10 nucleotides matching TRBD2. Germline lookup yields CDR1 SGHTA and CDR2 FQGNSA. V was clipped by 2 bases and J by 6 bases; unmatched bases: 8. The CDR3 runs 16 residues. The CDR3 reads CASSLKSFSGRDTQYF. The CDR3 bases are TGTGCCAGCAGCTTAAAAAGTTTTAGCGGGAGGGATACGCAGTATTTT.

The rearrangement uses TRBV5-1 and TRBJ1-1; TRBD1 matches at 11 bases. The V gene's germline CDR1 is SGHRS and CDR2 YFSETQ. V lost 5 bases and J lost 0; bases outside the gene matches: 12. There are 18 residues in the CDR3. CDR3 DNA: TGCGCCAGCAGTAACTTAGGGACAGGGGGGTACCTGAACACTGAAGCTTTCTTT. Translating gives CASSNLGTGGYLNTEAFF.

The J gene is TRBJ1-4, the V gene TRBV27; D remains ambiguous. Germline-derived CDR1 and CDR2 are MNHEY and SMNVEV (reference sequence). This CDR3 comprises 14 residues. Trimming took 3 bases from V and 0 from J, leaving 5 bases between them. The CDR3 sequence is CASSLGATNEKLFF. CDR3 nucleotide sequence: TGTGCCAGCAGTTTGGGTGCAACTAATGAAAAACTGTTTTTT.

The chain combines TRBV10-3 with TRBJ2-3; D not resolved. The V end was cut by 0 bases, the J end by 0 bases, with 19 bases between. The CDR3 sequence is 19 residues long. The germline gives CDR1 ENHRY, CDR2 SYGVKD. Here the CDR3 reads CAISESRIGVTSSTDTQYF. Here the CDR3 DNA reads TGTGCCATCAGTGAGTCGAGGATTGGAGTGACCTCTAGCACAGATACGCAGTATTTT.

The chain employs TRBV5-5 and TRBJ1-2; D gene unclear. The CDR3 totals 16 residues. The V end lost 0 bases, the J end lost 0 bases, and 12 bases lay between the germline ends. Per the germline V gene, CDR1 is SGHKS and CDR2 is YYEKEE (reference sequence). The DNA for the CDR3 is TGTGCCAGCAGCTTGGTTGGTCGGTTTCCTAACTATGGCTACACCTTC. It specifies CASSLVGRFPNYGYTF.

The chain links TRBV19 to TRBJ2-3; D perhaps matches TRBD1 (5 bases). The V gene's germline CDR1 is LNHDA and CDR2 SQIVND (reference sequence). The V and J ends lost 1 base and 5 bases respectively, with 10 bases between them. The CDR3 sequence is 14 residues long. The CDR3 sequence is CASSIVGREDTQYF. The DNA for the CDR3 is TGTGCCAGTAGTATAGTCGGCAGGGAAGATACGCAGTATTTT.

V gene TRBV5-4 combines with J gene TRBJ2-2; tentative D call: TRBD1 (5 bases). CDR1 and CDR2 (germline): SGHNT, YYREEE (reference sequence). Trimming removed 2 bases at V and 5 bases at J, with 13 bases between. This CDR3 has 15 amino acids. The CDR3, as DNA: TGTGCCAGCAGCTTAAGTGGGGCGCCGACCGGGGAGCTGTTTTTT. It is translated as CASSLSGAPTGELFF. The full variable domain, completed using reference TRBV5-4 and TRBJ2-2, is ETGVTQSPTHLIKTRGQQVTLRCSSQSGHNTVSWYQQALGQGPQFIFQYYREEENGRGNFPPRFSGLQFPNYSSELNVNALELDDSALYLCASSLSGAPTGELFFGEGSRLTVL.

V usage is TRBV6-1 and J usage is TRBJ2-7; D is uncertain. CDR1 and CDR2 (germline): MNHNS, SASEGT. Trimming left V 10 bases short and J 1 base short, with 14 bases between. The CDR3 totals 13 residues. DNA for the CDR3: TGTGCCACCGAAACAGTCGGTTCCTACGAGCAGTACTTC. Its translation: CATETVGSYEQYF.

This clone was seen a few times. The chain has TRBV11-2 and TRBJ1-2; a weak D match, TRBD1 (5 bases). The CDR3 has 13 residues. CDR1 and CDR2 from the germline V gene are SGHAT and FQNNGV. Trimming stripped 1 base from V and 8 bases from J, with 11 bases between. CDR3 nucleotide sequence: TGTGCCAGCAGCTTAGGACGGGACCGAGGCTACACCTTC. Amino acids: CASSLGRDRGYTF.

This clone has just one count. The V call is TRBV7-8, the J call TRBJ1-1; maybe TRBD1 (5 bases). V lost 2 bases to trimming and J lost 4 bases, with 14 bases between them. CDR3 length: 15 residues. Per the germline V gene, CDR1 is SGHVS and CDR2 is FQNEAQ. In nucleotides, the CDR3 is TGTGCCAGCAGCTTACCCTGGCTGGGGCCCACTGAAGCTTTCTTT. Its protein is CASSLPWLGPTEAFF. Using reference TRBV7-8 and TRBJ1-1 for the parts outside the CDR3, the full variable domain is GAGVSQSPRYKVAKRGQDVALRCDPISGHVSLFWYQQALGQGPEFLTYFQNEAQLDKSGLPSDRFFAERPEGSVSTLKIQRTQQEDSAVYLCASSLPWLGPTEAFFGQGTRLTVV.